The table lists the clone carrying this T cell receptor (beta chain) with a few counts. This entry belongs to a study of T cells after yellow fever vaccination. V gave up 7 bases and J gave up 7 bases, with 10 bases separating them. The germline V gene encodes CDR1 LNHDA and CDR2 SQIVND (reference sequence). The CDR3 is made up of 11 amino acids. MiXCR, applied by TCRdb to the 5' RACE reads, yields one record per CDR3 protein. The repertoire holds approximately 580,000 distinct CDR3 sequences, with 17% as singletons. The specimen comprised PBMCs, sampled about 5 days after the first yellow fever vaccination. The chain recombines TRBV19 with TRBJ1-1; no definite D call. This clonotype originated in a man aged 18 to 29 who received the YFV17D yellow fever vaccine. DNA for the CDR3: TGTGCCAGTATTTTGGGAGGTGAAGCTTTCTTT. It specifies CASILGGEAFF. The entire variable domain, with the rest obtained from reference TRBV19 and TRBJ1-1, is as follows: DGGITQSPKYLFRKEGQNVTLSCEQNLNHDAMYWYRQDPGQGLRLIYYSQIVNDFQKGDIAEGYSVSREKKESFPLTVTSAQKNPTAFYLCASILGGEAFFGQGTRLTVV.